The entry below gives a single T cell receptor beta chain sequence along with its context. Germline CDR1 is LGHDT and CDR2 is YNNKEL (reference sequence). CDR3 size: 18 residues. The V and J ends lost 4 bases and 3 bases, in that order; junction bases with no gene match: 7. These data belong to a study of blood T cell repertoires in COVID-19. Some clones are missing from TCRdb's copy, which holds only in-frame ones; the method was immunoSEQ multiplex PCR. The table has hundreds of thousands of clones, about 91% seen once; the top ten hold just under 9%. The chain combines TRBV3-1 (or the pseudogene TRBV3-2) with TRBJ2-2, with TRBD2 matching over 14 bases. The sequenced sample consisted of PBMCs or T cells enriched from blood (not recorded which). This TCR came from a woman younger than 35 who had recovered from COVID-19. This CDR3 reads CASSLLPGLAGDTGELFF. In nucleotides, the CDR3 is TGTGCCAGCAGCCTGCTCCCGGGACTAGCGGGAGACACCGGGGAGCTGTTTTTT.